The TCR beta chain under discussion was sequenced for a study of cytomegalovirus exposure and HLA in healthy donors (dated by TCRdb to about 2017). Regarding the research as a whole: An earlier analysis of some 600 of the donors reported about 300 Gb of sequence data and 117 million unique TCR beta sequences obtained from 180 million or so T cells. An early release covering roughly 600 HLA-typed donors comprised approximately 290 gigabases of sequencing data and roughly 85 million unique TCR sequences. Of the roughly 400 genotyped donors, roughly 76% were placed in the genetic ancestry cluster associated with self-reported Caucasian donors. The study was designed to test whether signatures of past pathogen exposure could be identified by cataloging public T cell receptors. The T cell repertoires of 550 to 850 subjects were profiled by immunosequencing and related to cytomegalovirus serostatus. Along with the roughly 710-subject first cohort, a separate validation cohort of over a hundred different subjects was used. To predict cytomegalovirus infection status, the study brought together high-throughput TCR immunosequencing, statistical association of individual TCRs with disease status, and machine learning. A later analysis re-examined previously published TCR beta repertoires from more than 600 donors and added high-resolution HLA genotyping to investigate patterns of TCR occurrence. In the later analysis, no new phenotypic data were used to find candidate immune exposures; instead, reliance was placed on TCR beta sequences and their occurrence across donors. An earlier analysis of some 600 of the donors applied high-throughput TCR beta sequencing to assess whether each TCR beta V gene segment acted as functional or pseudogenic. Donor age, sex, ethnicity and CMV serostatus were collected together with the repertoire data. Genome-wide SNP genotypes for about 65% of the roughly 670 donors were used in a later genetic analysis, which treated that subset as a discovery cohort. All discovery cohort repertoires had been generated on a single sequencing platform. HLA typing included class I and class II loci at four-digit resolution. Typing coverage differed by locus: A, B, C, DRB1 and DQB1 were typed in about 620-640 donors, DQA1 in approximately 520, DPA1 in around 600, and DPB1 in 472. Roughly five DR-DQ haplotypes were handled as single units for association and clustering, since linkage in the cohort was strong. Among 300 to 500 genotyped donors of the cohort, an average of roughly 230,000 unique TCR beta nucleotide sequences was sequenced per donor, of which about 19% were non-productive. General study outcomes and caveats: Because counts were too low, 15 to 20 rarely observed V segments, including chromosome 9 orphons, were left out of the earlier analysis of about 620 of the donors. Broadly in line with IMGT annotations, most TCR beta V segments showed up in productive rearrangements about 90% or about 30% of the time in an earlier analysis of 450 to 600 of the donors. The study gave a list of about 160 TCR beta chains associated with cytomegalovirus. A later genetic analysis reported fewer N-insertions in productive TCRs among donors in an Asian-associated ancestry cluster than the approximately 700-donor mean. A later analysis found that most CMV-associated TCR beta chains appeared HLA-restricted, with HLA associations seemingly driven largely by CMV exposure. Immune exposure information for the cohort was limited to CMV serostatus. The classifier was reported to diagnose cytomegalovirus status with high specificity and sensitivity in both the original cohort and the validation cohort. In vitro tests confirmed that a few of the cytomegalovirus-associated TCR beta chains recognize cytomegalovirus antigens. In this cohort, only TCR beta chains were sequenced, and detectable features were limited by the absence of alpha or paired-chain data. The sequencing pipeline was judged likely to have produced a cluster of highly shared sequence variants as a technical artifact. In a later analysis, TCR association rates were found to vary across HLA loci, with the most associated TCRs seen for DRB1 alleles and the fewest for HLA-C alleles. A later analysis associated about 17,000 TCR beta sequences with specific HLA alleles at a false discovery rate of 0.05. In a later analysis, HLA-associated TCR beta chains were found to be more clonally expanded and to have lower generation probabilities than equally common non-associated chains. Because some donors lacked HLA typing at each locus, the association tests relied only on the typed subset. A later analysis reported that several top co-occurrence clusters appeared linked to parvovirus B19, influenza, CMV and Epstein-Barr virus. Because the 87-base-pair reads could not distinguish some IMGT-functional V segments, including TRBV6-2 and TRBV6-3, those segments were excluded. Across donors, most TCR sequences were observed very rarely, whereas some public TCRs were present in many individuals. Linkage disequilibrium might explain the correlated functional status among segregating V segments, but an unknown experimental factor could not be ruled out. Sequencing depth was assumed to be roughly uniform across donors in the presence/absence analyses, though that assumption may not hold. It was suggested by the authors that the approach could potentially be generalized to other disease states and immunological phenotypes. An association between a missense DCLRE1C variant and V-gene and J-gene trimming of TCR beta chains was found in a later genetic analysis and replicated in an independent cohort. A further reported finding was that TCR beta sequences accurately predicted the HLA-A and HLA-B alleles for most subjects in the first cohort. Strong co-occurrence of HLA alleles, especially DR and DQ, made assigning TCR associations to individual alleles difficult.

At the junction V is shortened by 2 bases and J by 5 bases; bases outside the gene matches: 5. The CDR3 starts with the cysteine, ends with the phenylalanine, and has 14 residues. Only CDR3 DNA remains: 42 bases, in frame from the first base. As encoded in the germline V gene, CDR1 is SGHNT while CDR2 is YENEEA. Remarks on this clone: Its antigen remains undetermined. Within one base of it there is no much larger clone, and no base qualities were kept.

Library preparation employed the immunoSEQ multiplex PCR assay. The multiplex PCR relied on a mix of 60 forward primers for TCR Vbeta segments and 13 reverse primers for TCR Jbeta segments. Amplification of the CDR3 region of rearranged TCR beta genes was performed with a multiplex PCR assay on genomic DNA. On the Illumina HiSeq System, the amplified TCR beta libraries were sequenced as 87-base-pair reads. The source study handled its data this way. In a later analysis, some 80 million unique TCR beta chains were counted across the roughly 610 repertoires, and roughly 11 million of these chains were shared by at least two donors. Raw reads were error-corrected and collapsed into unique sequences by a nearest-neighbor algorithm in which closely related sequences were merged to remove PCR and sequencing errors. V, D and J gene segments were assigned by aligning CDR3 sequences to IMGT reference sequences. Each retained sequence needed at least a six-nucleotide match to both a V gene segment and a J gene segment. A rearrangement counted as productive if the CDR3 had no stop codons and remained in frame with V and J, and every other rearrangement counted as non-productive. CDR3 was defined by IMGT convention, running from the second conserved V-encoded cysteine to the conserved J-encoded phenylalanine. The earlier analysis of about 570 of the donors excluded any sequence lacking an unambiguous match to a single V gene segment. In an earlier analysis of a few hundred of the donors, V segments were called functional above 56.7% productive rearrangements and were called segregating when the between-donor standard deviation exceeded 5%. A statistical classification framework was developed to diagnose cytomegalovirus status using the catalog of TCR beta chain sequences. V and J gene assignment, in a later analysis, came from comparing TCR nucleotide sequences with IMGT/GENE-DB human TR gene sequences. In a later analysis, CDR3 sequences and most-parsimonious VDJ recombination scenarios were assigned using the TCRdist pipeline. In a later analysis, each TCR beta chain was defined by its CDR3 amino acid sequence together with its V-gene family, and reads without a unique V-gene family were excluded. As a way to deal with suspected cross-contamination and a sequencing artifact, a later analysis dropped 450 to 600 nucleotide sequences that were highly shared and had low generation probability. A later analysis calculated a clonal expansion index for each public chain from normalized within-repertoire ranks of inferred template counts. A later analysis computed generation probabilities with a VDJ recombination model fitted to out-of-frame rearrangements, and checked the results against IGoR. In a later analysis, hypergeometric tests were used to score TCR-TCR, TCR-HLA and TCR-CMV co-occurrence, with a repertoire-size bias correction applied to TCR pairs. To estimate false discovery rates, a later analysis permuted the HLA or CMV assignments 20 times. In a later analysis, co-occurring TCRs were grouped using DBSCAN, with TCRdist sequence similarity added in when clustering inside HLA-allele-positive subsets. For co-occurrence clustering, repertoires with fewer than 30,000 or more than 120,000 public chains were excluded, along with roughly 5 repertoires with anomalous nucleotide sharing. This is the immuneACCESS table as TCRdb keeps it, with only in-frame sequences that have V and J called. A part of the clones is gone; compared with another copy, unresolved V genes explain less than half, and the rest is unexplained. Clone size and the V and J calls come from that table; the DNA yielded D and trimming. This sample lists 200,000 to 250,000 clones; 82% were detected once. 5% to 6.5% of the sample goes to the ten largest clones.

In total, just over 650 healthy bone marrow donors made up the cohort. All cohort members were sampled while nominally healthy, although unrecorded immune exposures were likely present. The donor was CMV seropositive and belonged to the group of around 300 seropositive cohort members. Each donor provided a peripheral blood sample, and peripheral blood mononuclear cells were used for TCR beta sequencing. The Qiagen DNeasy Blood Extraction Kit was used to extract genomic DNA from the blood cell samples. This clonotype originated in a woman aged 40 to 50 in good health and CMV-seropositive. Sequenced: PBMCs. The V and J genes are TRBV11-3 and TRBJ2-5; 7 nucleotides in the junction match TRBD2. The nucleotide sequence reads as follows: TGTGCCAGCAGCTTATTTCAGGGAGGGGAGACCCAGTACTTC. Its protein is CASSLFQGGETQYF.